Listed below are T cell receptor beta chains from one sample, sequenced in a study of shared clonotypes between healthy human individuals. Generated by immunoSEQ multiplex PCR, the TCRdb table keeps only in-frame clones and is missing some. The data contain 2 million to 2.5 million clones, about 94% of them singletons. The sample was naive CD4+ T cells sorted from blood. These receptors were collected from a man younger than 35 in good health. The CDR3 runs from the conserved cysteine through the conserved F or W. D genes are given only for firm matches. Part of the rows lack a size; the others show once, few, many or a class for expanded clones.

j_call: TRBJ2-3
clone_size: once
d_call: TRBD1
v_call: TRBV25-1
cdr3_nt: TGTGCCAGCAGTGAATCCGGCAGGGGGAGCACAGATACGCAGTATTTT
cdr3_aa: CASSESGRGSTDTQYF

j_call: TRBJ2-7
clone_size: -
d_call: -
v_call: TRBV7-2
cdr3_nt: TGTGCCAGCAGCCCCGTTCTGGAATACGAGCAGTACTTC
cdr3_aa: CASSPVLEYEQYF

j_call: TRBJ1-2
clone_size: -
d_call: -
v_call: TRBV19
cdr3_nt: TGTGCCAGTAGTATCGGAAGATATGGCTACACCTTC
cdr3_aa: CASSIGRYGYTF

j_call: TRBJ1-1
clone_size: -
d_call: TRBD1
v_call: TRBV18
cdr3_nt: TGTGCCAGCTCACCCGGGACAGGGGCGAACACTGAAGCTTTCTTT
cdr3_aa: CASSPGTGANTEAFF

j_call: TRBJ1-3
clone_size: -
d_call: -
v_call: TRBV18
cdr3_nt: TGTGCCAGCTCACCGTCGCAGGGTATCTCTGGAAACACCATATATTTT
cdr3_aa: CASSPSQGISGNTIYF

j_call: TRBJ2-5
clone_size: -
d_call: -
v_call: TRBV6-5
cdr3_nt: TGTGCCAGCAGTTACTCCGGCGGTGGGGAGACCCAGTACTTC
cdr3_aa: CASSYSGGGETQYF

j_call: TRBJ1-6
clone_size: -
d_call: -
v_call: TRBV19
cdr3_nt: TGTGCCAGTAGAAAGGAGGTCTATAATTCACCCCTCCACTTT
cdr3_aa: CASRKEVYNSPLHF

j_call: TRBJ2-7
clone_size: -
d_call: TRBD2
v_call: TRBV11-2
cdr3_nt: TGTGCCAGCAGTTTTAGCGGGGGTGACTCCTACGAGCAGTACTTC
cdr3_aa: CASSFSGGDSYEQYF

j_call: TRBJ2-7
clone_size: -
d_call: TRBD1
v_call: TRBV18
cdr3_nt: TGTGCCAGCTCCCCTTGGAGGGACAGGGTGGTTTACGAGCAGTACTTC
cdr3_aa: CASSPWRDRVVYEQYF

j_call: TRBJ1-3
clone_size: -
d_call: -
v_call: TRBV4-1
cdr3_nt: TGCGCCAGCAGCCAAGATCCAAGCCCTGGCTCTGGAAACACCATATATTTT
cdr3_aa: CASSQDPSPGSGNTIYF

j_call: TRBJ2-7
clone_size: -
d_call: -
v_call: TRBV19
cdr3_nt: TGTGCCAGTAGTGACACCCCGGGCAACGAGCAGTACTTC
cdr3_aa: CASSDTPGNEQYF

j_call: TRBJ1-4
clone_size: -
d_call: -
v_call: TRBV13
cdr3_nt: TGTGCCAGCAGCTTAAAGGCAGGGATCGTTGCAACTAATGAAAAACTGTTTTTT
cdr3_aa: CASSLKAGIVATNEKLFF

j_call: TRBJ1-5
clone_size: -
d_call: -
v_call: TRBV7-2
cdr3_nt: TGTGCCAGCAGCTTAGTAGGGGTCGGATTGCAGCCCCAGCATTTT
cdr3_aa: CASSLVGVGLQPQHF

j_call: TRBJ2-1
clone_size: -
d_call: TRBD2
v_call: TRBV5-4
cdr3_nt: TGTGCCAGCAGCAGGACTAGCGGAACGTACAATGAGCAGTTCTTC
cdr3_aa: CASSRTSGTYNEQFF

j_call: TRBJ2-1
clone_size: -
d_call: -
v_call: TRBV7-9
cdr3_nt: TGTGCCAGCAGCTTAGGGCGATTCAATGAGCAGTTCTTC
cdr3_aa: CASSLGRFNEQFF

j_call: TRBJ1-1
clone_size: -
d_call: -
v_call: TRBV5-1
cdr3_nt: TGCGCCAGCAGCAGGGACGGGAACACTGAAGCTTTCTTT
cdr3_aa: CASSRDGNTEAFF

j_call: TRBJ1-5
clone_size: -
d_call: -
v_call: TRBV7-2
cdr3_nt: TGTGCCAGCAGTCTAGAGGGGTTCCAGCCCCAGCATTTT
cdr3_aa: CASSLEGFQPQHF

j_call: TRBJ2-5
clone_size: -
d_call: TRBD2
v_call: TRBV5-1
cdr3_nt: TGCGCCAGCAGCTCTAGCGGGGCCCAAGAGACCCAGTACTTC
cdr3_aa: CASSSSGAQETQYF

j_call: TRBJ2-1
clone_size: few
d_call: TRBD2
v_call: TRBV7-9
cdr3_nt: TGTGCCAGCAGCGGGGGACTAGCGGGAAACAATGAGCAGTTCTTC
cdr3_aa: CASSGGLAGNNEQFF

j_call: TRBJ2-7
clone_size: -
d_call: TRBD2
v_call: TRBV10-3
cdr3_nt: TGTGCCATCAGTGAGGGATTCGTACTAGCGGATTCGTACGAGCAGTACTTC
cdr3_aa: CAISEGFVLADSYEQYF

j_call: TRBJ2-1
clone_size: -
d_call: TRBD2
v_call: TRBV5-4
cdr3_nt: TGTGCCAGCAGCTTCCGGGCCCGGGGGGACAATGAGCAGTTCTTC
cdr3_aa: CASSFRARGDNEQFF